These T cell receptor beta chains were read from a single sample in a study of cytomegalovirus exposure and HLA in healthy donors. Clones were read by immunoSEQ multiplex PCR, and TCRdb kept only the in-frame ones, dropping some. The sample consists of 150,000 to 200,000 clones, 70% to 80% of them appearing once. The sequenced material came from PBMCs. All receptors come from a woman aged 45-59 years in good health and CMV-seronegative. CDR3s include the opening cysteine and the closing phenylalanine or tryptophan. Each record gives: CDR3 DNA, CDR3 protein, D gene, clone size, V gene, J gene, CDR3 length. D genes are given only for firm matches. Size values are once, few and many counts, or a class for expanded clones, and some rows have none.

CDR3nt: TGTGCCAGCTCACGGGACAGGGAAAATTCACCCCTCCACTTT; CDR3aa: CASSRDRENSPLHF; d_gene: TRBD1; abundance: once; v_gene: TRBV18; j_gene: TRBJ1-6; len: 14
CDR3nt: TGTGCCAGCAGCTGGACAGGGAACGACTATGGCTACACCTTC; CDR3aa: CASSWTGNDYGYTF; d_gene: TRBD1; abundance: once; v_gene: TRBV5-8; j_gene: TRBJ1-2; len: 14
CDR3nt: TGCGCCAGCAGCCTGACAGGTTCCGGAAACACCATATATTTT; CDR3aa: CASSLTGSGNTIYF; d_gene: -; abundance: few; v_gene: TRBV4-3; j_gene: TRBJ1-3; len: 14
CDR3nt: TGTGCCAGCAGTTTTCCCGGGTTCTCCTACAATGAGCAGTTCTTC; CDR3aa: CASSFPGFSYNEQFF; d_gene: -; abundance: -; v_gene: TRBV27; j_gene: TRBJ2-1; len: 15
CDR3nt: TGTGCCAGCTCCCACTTAAGCGACTCGAATCAGCCCCAGCATTTT; CDR3aa: CASSHLSDSNQPQHF; d_gene: -; abundance: -; v_gene: TRBV18; j_gene: TRBJ1-5; len: 15
CDR3nt: TGTGCCAGCAGCTTAGATAACAGAGCCGGGGAGCTGTTTTTT; CDR3aa: CASSLDNRAGELFF; d_gene: -; abundance: -; v_gene: TRBV7-9; j_gene: TRBJ2-2; len: 14
CDR3nt: TGTGCCAGCAGTCTCAGGACACTCTACGAGCAGTACTTC; CDR3aa: CASSLRTLYEQYF; d_gene: -; abundance: -; v_gene: TRBV2; j_gene: TRBJ2-7; len: 13
CDR3nt: TGTGCCAGCAGCGCCTCGCTGGGGGCCCAGTTCACAGATACGCAGTATTTT; CDR3aa: CASSASLGAQFTDTQYF; d_gene: -; abundance: -; v_gene: TRBV9; j_gene: TRBJ2-3; len: 17
CDR3nt: TGTGCCAGCAGAAGACAGGACTACGAGCAGTACTTC; CDR3aa: CASRRQDYEQYF; d_gene: -; abundance: -; v_gene: TRBV28; j_gene: TRBJ2-7; len: 12
CDR3nt: TGTGCCAGCAGATCTATTGACAGGAAAAATCAGCCCCAGCATTTT; CDR3aa: CASRSIDRKNQPQHF; d_gene: -; abundance: -; v_gene: TRBV27; j_gene: TRBJ1-5; len: 15
CDR3nt: TGCGCCAGCAGCCAAGTCACGGGGTACGAAAAACTGTTTTTT; CDR3aa: CASSQVTGYEKLFF; d_gene: -; abundance: -; v_gene: TRBV4-1; j_gene: TRBJ1-4; len: 14
CDR3nt: TGTGCCAGCAGCCACACCGAGGAGCCCCAGCATTTT; CDR3aa: CASSHTEEPQHF; d_gene: -; abundance: -; v_gene: TRBV7-9; j_gene: TRBJ1-5; len: 12
CDR3nt: TGTGCCAGCAGTCCAGGGCATTATGGCTACACCTTC; CDR3aa: CASSPGHYGYTF; d_gene: -; abundance: -; v_gene: TRBV6-1; j_gene: TRBJ1-2; len: 12
CDR3nt: TGTGCCAGCATATCTCGAGGGGGCTCAGCGGCCAATCAGCCCCAGCATTTT; CDR3aa: CASISRGGSAANQPQHF; d_gene: TRBD1; abundance: -; v_gene: TRBV28; j_gene: TRBJ1-5; len: 17
CDR3nt: TGTGCCAGCTCACCATGGGCGGGGCCGAGCTCCTACAATGAGCAGTTCTTC; CDR3aa: CASSPWAGPSSYNEQFF; d_gene: -; abundance: -; v_gene: TRBV18; j_gene: TRBJ2-1; len: 17
CDR3nt: TGCGCCAGCAGCTTAGACCGACAGGGCTCAATTTCTGGAAACACCATATATTTT; CDR3aa: CASSLDRQGSISGNTIYF; d_gene: TRBD1; abundance: -; v_gene: TRBV5-1; j_gene: TRBJ1-3; len: 18
CDR3nt: TGTGCCAGCAGCTCCACAAGTGAAGCTTTCTTT; CDR3aa: CASSSTSEAFF; d_gene: -; abundance: few; v_gene: TRBV5-6; j_gene: TRBJ1-1; len: 11
CDR3nt: TGTGCCAGCTCACCCGGGACAGTCTACGAGCAGTACTTC; CDR3aa: CASSPGTVYEQYF; d_gene: TRBD1; abundance: -; v_gene: TRBV18; j_gene: TRBJ2-7; len: 13
CDR3nt: TGTGCCAGCAGATATTCCTCGAACAGGGAAGACACTGAAGCTTTCTTT; CDR3aa: CASRYSSNREDTEAFF; d_gene: -; abundance: -; v_gene: TRBV28; j_gene: TRBJ1-1; len: 16
CDR3nt: TGTGCCAGCAGCCGTCCGGGTACCTCCTACAATGAGCAGTTCTTC; CDR3aa: CASSRPGTSYNEQFF; d_gene: -; abundance: -; v_gene: TRBV14; j_gene: TRBJ2-1; len: 15
CDR3nt: TGCGCCAGCAGCCGAGTACAGGGAAGGGAGACCCAGTACTTC; CDR3aa: CASSRVQGRETQYF; d_gene: -; abundance: once; v_gene: TRBV4-3; j_gene: TRBJ2-5; len: 14
CDR3nt: TGTGCCAGCAGTGAGGGGACTAGCGGGGGGGTGTCCCAGTACTTC; CDR3aa: CASSEGTSGGVSQYF; d_gene: TRBD2; abundance: -; v_gene: TRBV6-1; j_gene: TRBJ2-5; len: 15
CDR3nt: TGTGCCAGCTCATCTCGGGACTCCCAACCTAGCGAGCAGTACTTC; CDR3aa: CASSSRDSQPSEQYF; d_gene: -; abundance: -; v_gene: TRBV18; j_gene: TRBJ2-7; len: 15
CDR3nt: TGTGCCAGCAGTTACGGCAGGGCAAAGTACGAGCAGTACTTC; CDR3aa: CASSYGRAKYEQYF; d_gene: -; abundance: few; v_gene: TRBV27; j_gene: TRBJ2-7; len: 14
CDR3nt: TGTGCCAGCAGCTTAGGTCTAGCCAAAAACATTCAGTACTTC; CDR3aa: CASSLGLAKNIQYF; d_gene: -; abundance: -; v_gene: TRBV7-2; j_gene: TRBJ2-4; len: 14
CDR3nt: TGCGCCAGCAGTGACAACCGGGGGACTAGCGGTTCCGAGGCCTACGAGCAGTACTTC; CDR3aa: CASSDNRGTSGSEAYEQYF; d_gene: TRBD2; abundance: -; v_gene: TRBV10-1; j_gene: TRBJ2-7; len: 19
CDR3nt: TGCGCCAGCAGCCAAGATCTCCTAGCGGTCTCCTACGAGCAGTACTTC; CDR3aa: CASSQDLLAVSYEQYF; d_gene: TRBD2; abundance: -; v_gene: TRBV4-3; j_gene: TRBJ2-7; len: 16
CDR3nt: TGTGCCAGCAGTCGACACAGGACCTACGAGCAGTACTTC; CDR3aa: CASSRHRTYEQYF; d_gene: -; abundance: few; v_gene: TRBV6-5; j_gene: TRBJ2-7; len: 13
CDR3nt: TGTGCCAGCAGCTTTGTCAGGGAAGAGACCCAGTACTTC; CDR3aa: CASSFVREETQYF; d_gene: -; abundance: -; v_gene: TRBV11-1; j_gene: TRBJ2-5; len: 13
CDR3nt: TGTGCCAGCAGCGTAGGAGGCAGGGCGGGGGAAAAACTGTTTTTT; CDR3aa: CASSVGGRAGEKLFF; d_gene: -; abundance: -; v_gene: TRBV9; j_gene: TRBJ1-4; len: 15
CDR3nt: TGTGCCAGTAGTAGCACTAGGGCCCACAATGAGCAGTTCTTC; CDR3aa: CASSSTRAHNEQFF; d_gene: -; abundance: -; v_gene: TRBV19; j_gene: TRBJ2-1; len: 14